The clone carrying this TCR beta chain has more than one count but fewer than ten. The data belong to a study of cytomegalovirus exposure and HLA in healthy donors. With 60 Vbeta and 13 Jbeta primers, the PCR was carried out. The assay was immunoSEQ multiplex PCR, and TCRdb's table has in-frame clones only and misses some. The repertoire has about 140,000 clones, roughly three quarters of them found once; the top ten carry approximately 0.97%. There are 15 residues in the CDR3. The V gene lost 3 bases and the J gene lost 3 bases, with 11 bases spanning the gap. The germline V gene encodes CDR1 LNHDA and CDR2 SQIVND (reference sequence).

The chain links TRBV19 to TRBJ1-4; D unclear. The sample consisted of PBMCs. The sequence was collected from a man aged 18 to 30 in good health and CMV-seronegative. Here the CDR3 reads CASSIFWRANEKLFF. The CDR3, as DNA: TGTGCCAGTAGTATCTTCTGGAGGGCTAATGAAAAACTGTTTTTT.